The 13 T cell receptor beta chains in this list originate from one sample, sequenced in a study of response to subunit inactivated influenza vaccine. TCRdb redid the calling of the RT-PCR reads with MiXCR, one entry per CDR3 protein. This sample has more than 700,000 distinct CDR3 sequences, with less than 25% found just once. The starting material was PBMCs from blood, obtained 4 to 6 days after vaccination. The receptors were sampled from a man between 50 and 59 years old who received an inactivated influenza vaccine.

CDR3 sequence (DNA): TGCGCCAGCGACAGTGAAAAACTGTTTTTT. Translated: CASDSEKLFF. The rearrangement links TRBV10-1 to TRBJ1-4; D possibly corresponds to TRBD1 (5 bases). V was cut by 8 bases and J by 7 bases, with 5 bases left in between. Germline-derived CDR1 and CDR2 are WNHNN and SYGVQD (reference sequence). The CDR3 has 10 amino acids.

This clonotype has more than one count but fewer than ten. The chain is built from TRBV6-1 and TRBJ2-7, with a weak D call TRBD1 (6 bases). The germline V gene has CDR1 MNHNS and CDR2 SASEGT. V gave up 7 bases and J gave up 3 bases, with 13 bases separating them. This CDR3 region has 13 residues. CDR3 sequence (DNA): TGTGCCAGCAAGGAGGACAGCCACTACGAGCAGTACTTC. This translates into CASKEDSHYEQYF.

This clonotype occurred a few times. The rearrangement links TRBV25-1 to TRBJ2-5; TRBD2 agrees at 8 bases. Germline lookup yields CDR1 MGHDK and CDR2 SYGVNS. The CDR3 spans 15 residues. After removal of 3 bases from V and 5 bases from J, the junction contained 8 bases not matched to a gene. This chain's CDR3 is CASSDQRTSMETQYF. CDR3 coding DNA: TGTGCCAGCAGTGACCAACGGACTAGCATGGAGACCCAGTACTTC.

This clonotype was counted at least ten times. The chain couples TRBV7-8 to TRBJ2-7, with 11 bases that match TRBD1. The V and J ends lost 3 bases and 4 bases, in that order; junction bases with no gene match: 5. The CDR3 sequence is 15 residues long. In germline, CDR1 is SGHVS, CDR2 FQNEAQ. CDR3: CASSFLGTGGYEQYF. The CDR3 DNA reads TGTGCCAGCAGCTTTTTGGGGACAGGGGGATACGAGCAGTACTTC. Full variable domain (missing parts from reference TRBV7-8 and TRBJ2-7): GAGVSQSPRYKVAKRGQDVALRCDPISGHVSLFWYQQALGQGPEFLTYFQNEAQLDKSGLPSDRFFAERPEGSVSTLKIQRTQQEDSAVYLCASSFLGTGGYEQYFGPGTRLTVT.

The gene calls are TRBV5-5 and TRBJ2-7; D not resolved. CDR3 length equals 13 residues. The germline V and J ends were trimmed by 1 base and 2 bases, with 7 bases remaining between them. Germline V gene lookup returns CDR1 SGHKS and CDR2 YYEKEE (reference sequence). CDR3 coding DNA: TGTGCCAGCAGCTTGTATGACACCTACGAGCAGTACTTC. Translated: CASSLYDTYEQYF.

The rearrangement uses TRBV28 and TRBJ2-7; 12 positions agree with TRBD1. The CDR3 totals 17 residues. Germline loops: CDR1 MDHEN, CDR2 SYDVKM. The V segment lost 5 bases and the J segment 4 bases; nucleotides outside the gene matches: 12. In DNA form, the CDR3 reads TGTGCCAGCAGTACGCTCGGGACAGGGGGCAGGAGGTACGAGCAGTACTTC. Its protein is CASSTLGTGGRRYEQYF. The complete variable domain, with remaining parts taken from reference TRBV28 and TRBJ2-7, reads DVKVTQSSRYLVKRTGEKVFLECVQDMDHENMFWYRQDPGLGLRLIYFSYDVKMKEKGDIPEGYSVSREKKERFSLILESASTNQTSMYLCASSTLGTGGRRYEQYFGPGTRLTVT.

This clonotype showed up just a few times. V is TRBV6-1 and J is TRBJ2-5, with 11 bases identical to TRBD2. Germline CDR1 MNHNS, CDR2 SASEGT. The V and J ends lost 4 bases and 4 bases, in that order; junction bases with no gene match: 5. The CDR3 runs to 15 residues. CDR3 sequence (DNA): TGTGCCAGCAGTGTAGCGGGAGGGCCCAGAGAGACCCAGTACTTC. This translates into CASSVAGGPRETQYF.

Only a few counts were recorded for this clonotype. The chain has TRBV7-9 and TRBJ2-1, with a tentative D call TRBD2 (6 bases). The CDR3 runs to 16 residues. V was pared by 4 bases and J by 2 bases, with 15 bases between. Germline V gene lookup returns CDR1 SEHNR and CDR2 FQNEAQ (reference sequence). CDR3 bases: TGTGCCAGCAGCTCCATCGGGACTGTTACCTACAATGAGCAGTTCTTC. Protein product: CASSSIGTVTYNEQFF.

A remark on this clonotype: An end of the junction differs from the germline gene, which may be a read error. The chain employs TRBV11-2 and TRBJ2-1, with 7 positions matching TRBD1. The germline V gene encodes CDR1 SGHAT and CDR2 FQNNGV. The CDR3 has 11 residues. The CDR3 here is CASSLVQGEVF. CDR3 sequence (DNA): TGTGCCAGCAGCTTAGTTCAGGGGGAAGTCTTC.

This clonotype showed up just a few times. The genes are TRBV20-1 and TRBJ1-5; D call uncertain. V was pared by 6 bases and J by 0 bases, with 12 bases between. This CDR3 region has 14 residues. The germline CDR1 and CDR2 sequences are DFQATT and SNEGSKA (reference sequence). The CDR3: CSAVTPHSNQPQHF. CDR3 coding DNA: TGCAGTGCCGTTACCCCACATAGCAATCAGCCCCAGCATTTT.

This clonotype was seen a handful of times. The V call is TRBV7-9, the J call TRBJ2-2, with TRBD1 matching 7 bases. Germline lookup yields CDR1 SEHNR and CDR2 FQNEAQ (reference sequence). After removal of 4 bases from V and 2 bases from J, the junction contained 7 bases not matched to a gene. The CDR3 extends over 16 amino acids. The CDR3 DNA sequence: TGTGCCAGCAGCTCACGGGACAGAATCAACACCGGGGAGCTGTTTTTT. Protein product: CASSSRDRINTGELFF.

The chain combines TRBV20-1 with TRBJ2-5; D unclear. The germline gives CDR1 DFQATT, CDR2 SNEGSKA (reference sequence). V dropped 5 bases and J dropped 5 bases, with 21 bases sitting between them. This CDR3 comprises 15 residues. CDR3 in amino acids: CSAPGGSRNRETQYF. CDR3 DNA: TGCAGTGCTCCCGGCGGCAGCCGGAATCGGGAGACCCAGTACTTC.

This clonotype has at least ten counts. The chain is built from TRBV20-1 and TRBJ2-1, with D perhaps matching TRBD1 (5 bases). The ends were cut back, 5 bases at V and 5 bases at J, with 13 bases in the middle. This CDR3 has 13 amino acids. Germline CDR1 reads DFQATT; CDR2 reads SNEGSKA (reference sequence). DNA for the CDR3: TGCAGTGCTCCGTCAGGGCCCCACAATGAGCAGTTCTTC. Protein sequence: CSAPSGPHNEQFF.